These T cell receptor beta chains were read from a single sample in a study of T cell changes during pregnancy in multiple sclerosis. Data came from immunoSEQ multiplex PCR; TCRdb stores just in-frame clones and leaves some out. Of 64,000 or so clones in the sample, about 96% are singletons; the top ten hold 2.5%. The sequenced sample was CD8+ T cells from peripheral blood mononuclear cells, obtained after pregnancy. These TCRs come from a female donor with multiple sclerosis, enrolled in a pregnancy study. The CDR3 runs from the conserved cysteine through the conserved F or W. A D gene is named only where the DNA matches it firmly. A clone size is listed for some rows: how often the clone was seen (once, few, many), or a class if it is expanded.

NA,TRBJ2-1,TRBD2,TRBV7-9,TGTGCCAGCAGCCCGATAACCCCAATAGCGGGAGGGTCCGATGAGCAGTTCTTC,CASSPITPIAGGSDEQFF
NA,TRBJ2-7,NA,TRBV7-9,TGTGCCAGCAGCTCCCCCCAGGGTCACGAGCAGTACTTC,CASSSPQGHEQYF
NA,TRBJ1-1,NA,TRBV15,TGTGCCACCAGCGGGCAGGGGTGGGGAACTGAAGCTTTCTTT,CATSGQGWGTEAFF
NA,TRBJ2-1,TRBD2,TRBV27,TGTGCCAGCAGTTCGGGACTAGCGGGAGTACAGGAGCAGTTCTTC,CASSSGLAGVQEQFF
NA,TRBJ1-5,NA,TRBV6-6,TGTGCCAGCAGTCCCGTTGGGGGGTTCCAGCATTTT,CASSPVGGFQHF
NA,TRBJ1-1,TRBD1,TRBV27,TGTGCCAGCAGTTTAGGACAGGGGGCTGAAGCTTTCTTT,CASSLGQGAEAFF
NA,TRBJ1-2,NA,TRBV15,TGTGCCACCAGCAGAGATGGACTGCTTAATGGCTACACCTTC,CATSRDGLLNGYTF
NA,TRBJ2-3,TRBD2,TRBV29-1,TGCAGCGTTGAAGGCGTGGCGGGAGAGTCCACAGATACGCAGTATTTT,CSVEGVAGESTDTQYF
once,TRBJ2-7,TRBD1,TRBV27,TGTGCCAGCAGTTGGGGGACAGGTTATACCTACGAGCAGTACTTC,CASSWGTGYTYEQYF
NA,TRBJ2-7,TRBD1,TRBV19,TGTGCCAGTAGACCCGGGACAGGGGACTACGAGCAGTACTTC,CASRPGTGDYEQYF
NA,TRBJ1-2,TRBD1,TRBV10-3,TGTGCCATCAGCGGGACAGGGCACTATGGCTACACCTTC,CAISGTGHYGYTF
NA,TRBJ2-1,TRBD2,TRBV29-1,TGCAGCGTTGTAGGACTGTCTAGCGGGAGGGTAAATGAGCAGTTCTTC,CSVVGLSSGRVNEQFF
NA,TRBJ2-1,NA,TRBV21-1,TGTGCCAGCAGCCCGAACTCCAGGGGTAACTCCCACAATGAGCAGTTCTTC,CASSPNSRGNSHNEQFF
NA,TRBJ2-7,NA,TRBV5-5,TGTGCCAGCAGCTTGGCCACAACGGGGGACGAGCAGTACTTC,CASSLATTGDEQYF
NA,TRBJ2-7,TRBD1,TRBV9,TGTGCCAGCAGCGCCGGACAGGCAACATCCTACGAGCAGTACTTC,CASSAGQATSYEQYF
NA,TRBJ2-7,TRBD2,TRBV6-5,TGTGCCAGCAGGCTTACGGGAGGCGCCTCCTACGAGCAGTACTTC,CASRLTGGASYEQYF
NA,TRBJ1-1,TRBD1,TRBV16,TGTGCCAGCAGCCATGGCCTGGGACAGATGAACACTGAAGCTTTCTTT,CASSHGLGQMNTEAFF